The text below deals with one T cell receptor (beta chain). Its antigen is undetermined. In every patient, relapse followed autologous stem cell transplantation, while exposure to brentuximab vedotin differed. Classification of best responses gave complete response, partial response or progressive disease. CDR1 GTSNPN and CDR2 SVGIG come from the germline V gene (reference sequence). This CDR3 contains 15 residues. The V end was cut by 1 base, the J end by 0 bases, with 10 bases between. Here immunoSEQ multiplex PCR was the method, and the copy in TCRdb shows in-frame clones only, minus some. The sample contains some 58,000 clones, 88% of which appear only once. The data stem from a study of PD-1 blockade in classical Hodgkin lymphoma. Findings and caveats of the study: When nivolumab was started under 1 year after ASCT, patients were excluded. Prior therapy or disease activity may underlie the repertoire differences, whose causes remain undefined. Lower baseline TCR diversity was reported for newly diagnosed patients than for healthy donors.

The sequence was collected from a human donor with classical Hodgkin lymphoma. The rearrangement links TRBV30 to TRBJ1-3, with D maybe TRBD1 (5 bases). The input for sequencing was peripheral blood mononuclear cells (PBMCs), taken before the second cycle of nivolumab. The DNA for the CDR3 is TGTGCCTGGAGTGGCAGGGCGTTCTCTGGAAACACCATATATTTT. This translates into CAWSGRAFSGNTIYF. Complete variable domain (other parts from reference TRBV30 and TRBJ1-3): SQTIHQWPATLVQPVGSPLSLECTVEGTSNPNLYWYRQAAGRGLQLLFYSVGIGQISSEVPQNLSASRPQDRQFILSSKKLLLSDSGFYLCAWSGRAFSGNTIYFGEGSWLTVV.